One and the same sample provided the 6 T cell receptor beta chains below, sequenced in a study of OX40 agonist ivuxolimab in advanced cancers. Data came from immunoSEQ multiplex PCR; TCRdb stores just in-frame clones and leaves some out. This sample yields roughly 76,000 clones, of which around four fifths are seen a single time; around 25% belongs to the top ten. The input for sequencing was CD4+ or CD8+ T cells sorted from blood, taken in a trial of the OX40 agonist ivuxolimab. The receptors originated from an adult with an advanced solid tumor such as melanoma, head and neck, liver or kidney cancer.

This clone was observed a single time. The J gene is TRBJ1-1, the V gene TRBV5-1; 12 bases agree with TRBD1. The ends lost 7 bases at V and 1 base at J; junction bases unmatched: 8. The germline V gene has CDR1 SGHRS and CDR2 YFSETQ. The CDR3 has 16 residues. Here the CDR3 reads CASGGTGGDRNTEAFF. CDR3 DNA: TGCGCCAGCGGCGGGACAGGGGGCGACCGGAACACTGAAGCTTTCTTT.

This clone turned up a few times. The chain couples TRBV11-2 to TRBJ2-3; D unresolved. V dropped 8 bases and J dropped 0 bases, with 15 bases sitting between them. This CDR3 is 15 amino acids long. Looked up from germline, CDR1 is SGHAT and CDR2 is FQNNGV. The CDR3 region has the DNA TGTGCCAGCTATAAAGGGCATCTTAGCACAGATACGCAGTATTTT. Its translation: CASYKGHLSTDTQYF.

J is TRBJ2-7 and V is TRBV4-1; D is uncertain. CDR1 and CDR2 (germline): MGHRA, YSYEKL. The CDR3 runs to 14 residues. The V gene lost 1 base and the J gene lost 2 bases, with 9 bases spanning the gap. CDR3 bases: TGCGCCAGCAGCCAAGGGGCGGATACCTACGAGCAGTACTTC. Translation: CASSQGADTYEQYF.

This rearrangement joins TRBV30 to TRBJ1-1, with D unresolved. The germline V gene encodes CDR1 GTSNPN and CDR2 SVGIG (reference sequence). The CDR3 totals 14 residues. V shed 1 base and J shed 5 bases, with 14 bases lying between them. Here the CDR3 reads CAWSGAWGTTEAFF. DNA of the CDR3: TGTGCCTGGAGTGGCGCCTGGGGTACTACTGAAGCTTTCTTT.

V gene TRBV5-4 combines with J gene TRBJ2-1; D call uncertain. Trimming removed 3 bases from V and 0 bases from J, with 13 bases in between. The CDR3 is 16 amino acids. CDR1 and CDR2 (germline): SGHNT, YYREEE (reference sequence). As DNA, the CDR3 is TGTGCCAGCAGCTCCCAGGCAGCGAGCTCCTACAATGAGCAGTTCTTC. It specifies CASSSQAASSYNEQFF.

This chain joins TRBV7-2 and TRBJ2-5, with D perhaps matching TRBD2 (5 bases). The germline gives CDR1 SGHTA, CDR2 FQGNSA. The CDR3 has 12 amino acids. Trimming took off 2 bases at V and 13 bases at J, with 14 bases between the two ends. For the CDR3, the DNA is TGTGCCAGCAGCTTATCTTCGGGGAAAGGGTACTTC. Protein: CASSLSSGKGYF.